This passage covers 7 T cell receptor beta chains from one sample sequenced in a study of blood T cell repertoires in COVID-19. Libraries were prepared by immunoSEQ multiplex PCR; TCRdb keeps only in-frame clonotypes and omits some of them. The data contain some 80,000 clones, 75% to 85% of them singletons. The sample consisted of peripheral blood. The receptor source for this set is a man in his 60s with COVID-19, enrolled during active disease.

This clone was seen at least ten times. CDR3 nucleotides: TGTGCCAGCAGCCCATCGTGGGGGGAAAGGGATTCCACTGAAGCTTTCTTT. It is translated as CASSPSWGERDSTEAFF. The rearrangement uses TRBV9 and TRBJ1-1; possibly TRBD1 for D (5 bases). This CDR3 region has 17 residues. The germline V gene encodes CDR1 SGDLS and CDR2 YYNGEE. V lost 4 bases and J lost 4, with 23 bases in between.

The V call is TRBV7-6, the J call TRBJ2-3; TRBD2 aligns across 16 bases. The V and J ends lost 5 bases and 5 bases, in that order; junction bases with no gene match: 4. This CDR3 spans 16 amino acids. CDR1 and CDR2 (germline): SGHVS, FNYEAQ. The CDR3 reads CASSPGTSGRVDTQYF. The CDR3 DNA sequence: TGTGCCAGCAGCCCGGGGACTAGCGGGAGGGTAGATACGCAGTATTTT.

The genes are TRBV7-9 and TRBJ1-1, with D maybe TRBD1 (6 bases). V was pared by 6 bases and J by 4 bases, with 18 bases between. The V gene's germline CDR1 is SEHNR and CDR2 FQNEAQ (reference sequence). The CDR3 loop spans 15 amino acids. The CDR3, as DNA: TGTGCCAGCAGTTACGGACAGCCTCAGGCCACTGAAGCTTTCTTT. Protein: CASSYGQPQATEAFF.

The chain has TRBV15 and TRBJ1-2; 8 bases are shared with TRBD1. The CDR3 extends over 16 amino acids. The J segment lost 0 bases and the V segment lost 8 bases, leaving 11 bases of the junction unmatched. Germline V CDR1 and CDR2: LNHNV, YYDKDF (reference sequence). Here the CDR3 DNA reads TGTGCCACCTCCACTAGGACAGGGATTCCTAACTATGGCTACACCTTC. It translates to CATSTRTGIPNYGYTF.

This clone was counted between two and nine times. This chain uses TRBV11-3 with TRBJ1-5; TRBD1 matches 8 bases. Germline trimming cut 2 bases from V and 3 bases from J; bases unmatched to any gene: 15. The CDR3 runs 19 residues. The V gene's germline CDR1 is SGHNT and CDR2 YENEEA. The CDR3 loop reads CASSLPRRDRPGTNQPQHF. CDR3 DNA: TGTGCCAGCAGCTTACCCCGCCGGGACAGGCCCGGTACCAATCAGCCCCAGCATTTT.

J is TRBJ2-2 and V is TRBV12-5; the match to TRBD1 covers 7 bases. V gave up 1 base and J gave up 1 base; unmatched junction bases: 0. Germline V lookup: CDR1 LGHNT, CDR2 FRNRAP. The CDR3 loop spans 15 amino acids. The CDR3 coding sequence is TGTGCTAGTGGTTTGGGACAGGGGAACACCGGGGAGCTGTTTTTT. Translated, it gives CASGLGQGNTGELFF.

The chain employs TRBV7-3 and TRBJ2-2, with D unclear. Per the germline V gene, CDR1 is SGHTA and CDR2 is FQGTGA. The CDR3 consists of 14 residues. The V and J ends lost 0 bases and 5 bases respectively, with 7 bases between them. CDR3 protein: CASSLTTRTGELFF. For the CDR3, the DNA is TGTGCCAGCAGCTTAACCACGAGGACCGGGGAGCTGTTTTTT.